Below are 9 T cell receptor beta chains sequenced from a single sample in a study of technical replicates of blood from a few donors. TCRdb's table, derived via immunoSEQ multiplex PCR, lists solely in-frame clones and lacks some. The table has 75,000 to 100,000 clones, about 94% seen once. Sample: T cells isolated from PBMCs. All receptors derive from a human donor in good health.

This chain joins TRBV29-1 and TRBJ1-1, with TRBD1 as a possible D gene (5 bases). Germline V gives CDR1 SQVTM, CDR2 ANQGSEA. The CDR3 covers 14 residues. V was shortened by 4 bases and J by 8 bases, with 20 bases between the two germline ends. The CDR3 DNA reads TGCAGCGTTGTCCGGGACTTCACCGGGAGGGAAGCTTTCTTT. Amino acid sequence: CSVVRDFTGREAFF.

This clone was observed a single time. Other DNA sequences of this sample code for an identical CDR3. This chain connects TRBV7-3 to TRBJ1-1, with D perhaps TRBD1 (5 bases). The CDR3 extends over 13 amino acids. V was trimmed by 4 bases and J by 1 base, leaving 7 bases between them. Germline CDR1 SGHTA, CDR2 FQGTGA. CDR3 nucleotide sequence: TGTGCCAGCAGCTCTACAGGGAACACTGAAGCTTTCTTT. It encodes CASSSTGNTEAFF.

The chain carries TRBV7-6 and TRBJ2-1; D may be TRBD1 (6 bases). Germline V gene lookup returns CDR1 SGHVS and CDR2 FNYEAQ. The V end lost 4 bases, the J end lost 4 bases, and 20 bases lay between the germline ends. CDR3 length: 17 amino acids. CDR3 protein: CASSSLSRQDLYNEQFF. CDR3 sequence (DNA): TGTGCCAGCAGCTCACTTTCCCGACAGGATCTATACAATGAGCAGTTCTTC.

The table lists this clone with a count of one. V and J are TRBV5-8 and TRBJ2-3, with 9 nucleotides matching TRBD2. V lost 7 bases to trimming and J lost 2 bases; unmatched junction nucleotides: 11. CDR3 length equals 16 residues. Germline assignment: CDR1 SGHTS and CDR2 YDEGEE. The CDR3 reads CASLKPGTSYTDTQYF. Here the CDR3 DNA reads TGTGCCAGCCTAAAGCCCGGGACTAGCTACACAGATACGCAGTATTTT.

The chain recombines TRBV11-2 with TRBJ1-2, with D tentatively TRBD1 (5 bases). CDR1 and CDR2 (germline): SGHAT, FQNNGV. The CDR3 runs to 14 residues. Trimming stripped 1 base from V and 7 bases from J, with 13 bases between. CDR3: CASSLGRAGRGYTF. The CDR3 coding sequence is TGTGCCAGCAGCTTAGGAAGGGCAGGGCGTGGCTACACCTTC.

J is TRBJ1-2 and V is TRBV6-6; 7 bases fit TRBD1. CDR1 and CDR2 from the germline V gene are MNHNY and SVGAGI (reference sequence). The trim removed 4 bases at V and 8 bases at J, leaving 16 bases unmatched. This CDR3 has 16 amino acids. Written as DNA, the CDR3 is TGTGCCAGCAGTTTCGACAGGGCGGGGACTGGGGAGGGCTACACCTTC. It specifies CASSFDRAGTGEGYTF.

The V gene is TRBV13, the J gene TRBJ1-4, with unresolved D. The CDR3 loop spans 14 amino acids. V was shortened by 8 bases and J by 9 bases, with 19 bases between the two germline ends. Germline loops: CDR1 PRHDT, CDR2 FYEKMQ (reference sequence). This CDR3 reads CASSGPPGPKKLFF. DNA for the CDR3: TGTGCCAGCTCCGGCCCTCCGGGTCCGAAAAAACTGTTTTTT.

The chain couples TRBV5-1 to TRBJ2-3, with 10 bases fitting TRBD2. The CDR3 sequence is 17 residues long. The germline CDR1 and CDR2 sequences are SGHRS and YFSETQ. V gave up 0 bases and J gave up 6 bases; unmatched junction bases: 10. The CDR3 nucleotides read TGCGCCAGCAGCTTGGATCGTCGGCTAGCGGGAGCCGATACGCAGTATTTT. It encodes CASSLDRRLAGADTQYF.

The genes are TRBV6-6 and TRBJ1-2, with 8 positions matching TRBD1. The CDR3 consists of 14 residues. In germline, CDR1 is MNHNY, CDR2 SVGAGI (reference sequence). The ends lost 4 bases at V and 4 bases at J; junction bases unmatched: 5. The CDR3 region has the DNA TGTGCCAGCAGTTCCCAGGGGGCCGCCTATGGCTACACCTTC. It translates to CASSSQGAAYGYTF.